These 30 T cell receptor beta chains were all obtained from the same sample, sequenced in a study of Ad26.COV2.S vaccination and SARS-CoV-2 variants. Profiling relied on immunoSEQ multiplex PCR, and the TCRdb table lists in-frame clones only, not all of them. The table has hundreds of thousands of clones, around nine tenths seen once. As to treatment: 15 to 20 received Ad26.COV2.S at low or high dose, single or two shots; several received placebo; per-sample allocation not given. Vaccine and placebo recipients were sampled on day 63 after the first injection. This material consisted of peripheral blood, taken in a trial of Ad26.COV2.S vaccine versus placebo. The receptors were sampled from a person aged 18 to 65 who received the Ad26.COV2.S COVID-19 vaccine or a placebo.

This chain joins TRBV7-9 and TRBJ1-1; D uncertain. Between the trimmed V and J ends, which lost 3 bases and 4 bases, there was a span of 9 bases. The length of the CDR3 is 13 residues. CDR1 is SEHNR and CDR2 is FQNEAQ in the germline V gene (reference sequence). The CDR3 loop is CASSLPRGTEAFF. Written as DNA, the CDR3 is TGTGCCAGCAGCTTGCCACGTGGCACTGAAGCTTTCTTT.

The chain uses TRBV7-2 and TRBJ2-3; no definite D call. There are 13 residues in the CDR3. V lost 5 bases to trimming and J lost 8 bases, with 14 bases between them. CDR1 and CDR2 (germline): SGHTA, FQGNSA. The CDR3 DNA sequence: TGTGCCAGCAGCCTGGAACTGGTGATTACGCAGTATTTT. Protein: CASSLELVITQYF.

This chain connects TRBV7-9 to TRBJ2-7; D is unclear. CDR3 length: 12 amino acids. Germline V lookup: CDR1 SEHNR, CDR2 FQNEAQ (reference sequence). V was pared by 4 bases and J by 4 bases, with 8 bases between. Here the CDR3 DNA reads TGTGCCAGCAGCTCATCCTCGTACGAGCAGTACTTC. It encodes CASSSSSYEQYF.

This rearrangement joins TRBV4-3 to TRBJ1-1; a possible D gene is TRBD1 (5 bases). This CDR3 has 15 amino acids. CDR1 is LGHNA, CDR2 YSLEER, per germline. Trimming removed 0 bases at V and 4 bases at J, with 12 bases between. In DNA, the CDR3 is TGCGCCAGCAGCCAAGATGGGGGGACGGGCACTGAAGCTTTCTTT. Its protein product is CASSQDGGTGTEAFF.

CDR3 sequence (DNA): TGTGCCATCAGTGTAGGGACAGGGATGAACACTGAAGCTTTCTTT. This codes for CAISVGTGMNTEAFF. The rearrangement links TRBV10-3 to TRBJ1-1, with 9 bases aligning to TRBD1. CDR3 length: 15 amino acids. CDR1 ENHRY and CDR2 SYGVKD come from the germline V gene. J was trimmed by 0 bases and V by 4 bases; bases with no gene match: 3.

Points on this clone: The junction does not match germline at one end; this may be a read error. The chain's CDR3 is CASSSGGSNIEAFF. Written as DNA, the CDR3 is TGCGCCAGCAGCTCCGGAGGGTCTAACATTGAAGCTTTCTTT. V is TRBV5-1 and J is TRBJ1-1; D unclear. This CDR3 comprises 14 residues. CDR1 is SGHRS, CDR2 YFSETQ, per germline.

The rearrangement joins TRBV4-2 to TRBJ2-7; D tentatively reads TRBD1 or TRBD2 (5 bases each). The germline V and J ends were trimmed by 4 bases and 3 bases, with 10 bases remaining between them. This CDR3 region has 13 residues. Germline lookup yields CDR1 LGHNA and CDR2 YNFKEQ. CDR3: CASSPRDDYEQYF. The CDR3 nucleotides are TGTGCCAGCAGCCCCCGGGACGACTACGAGCAGTACTTC.

CDR3 DNA sequence: TGCAGTGCGCTAAGCTACAATGAGCAGTTCTTC. This sequence encodes CSALSYNEQFF. The V call is TRBV20-1, the J call TRBJ2-1; D not resolved. The CDR3 is 11 residues long. Trimming shortened V by 6 bases and J by 3 bases, and 6 bases separated the two germline ends. Germline CDR1 is DFQATT and CDR2 is SNEGSKA (reference sequence).

V and J are TRBV5-6 and TRBJ1-5, with D uncertain. This CDR3 region has 12 residues. CDR1 and CDR2 from the germline V gene are SGHDT and YYEEEE. Trimming removed 3 bases from V and 4 bases from J, with 5 bases in between. In DNA form, the CDR3 reads TGTGCCAGCAGCTATCAGAATCAGCCCCAGCATTTT. Translated: CASSYQNQPQHF.

The sample holds one count of this clone. The V call is TRBV7-2, the J call TRBJ2-1; TRBD2 matches at 8 bases. The CDR3 contains 17 residues. J was trimmed by 7 bases and V by 0 bases; bases with no gene match: 11. Germline CDR1 SGHTA, CDR2 FQGNSA. The CDR3: CASSLAGGGLAPNEQFF. CDR3 nucleotide sequence: TGTGCCAGCAGCTTAGCGGGCGGCGGACTAGCCCCTAATGAGCAGTTCTTC.

The chain couples TRBV4-2 to TRBJ2-3; D perhaps matches TRBD1 (5 bases). The V gene's germline CDR1 is LGHNA and CDR2 YNFKEQ. Trimming left V 0 bases short and J 6 bases short, with 13 bases between. The CDR3 runs to 15 residues. The CDR3 protein is CASSQDWQGFDTQYF. The CDR3, as DNA: TGTGCCAGCAGCCAAGATTGGCAGGGATTTGATACGCAGTATTTT.

The chain combines TRBV7-9 with TRBJ1-1; 8 nucleotides line up with TRBD1. Looked up from germline, CDR1 is SEHNR and CDR2 is FQNEAQ (reference sequence). Trimming took 7 bases from V and 5 from J; bases not matched to a gene: 3. There are 12 residues in the CDR3. The CDR3 nucleotides read TGTGCCAGCAATAGACAGGGGACTGAAGCTTTCTTT. Its protein product is CASNRQGTEAFF. Combining the CDR3 with reference TRBV7-9 and TRBJ1-1 gives the whole variable domain DTGVSQNPRHKITKRGQNVTFRCDPISEHNRLYWYRQTLGQGPEFLTYFQNEAQLEKSRLLSDRFSAERPKGSFSTLEIQRTEQGDSAMYLCASNRQGTEAFFGQGTRLTVV.

The chain links TRBV29-1 to TRBJ2-7; D possibly uses TRBD1 or TRBD2 (6 bases each). Germline CDR1 and CDR2: SQVTM and ANQGSEA. Trimming removed 7 bases at V and 4 bases at J, with 17 bases between. This CDR3 is built from 13 residues. This CDR3 reads CSATGRAGYEQYF. CDR3 bases: TGCAGCGCTACAGGGCGGGCGGGGTACGAGCAGTACTTC.

This clone was counted between two and nine times. This chain links TRBV30 with TRBJ1-5, with D possibly TRBD1 on 5 matching bases. The germline V and J ends were trimmed by 6 bases and 5 bases, with 14 bases remaining between them. In germline, CDR1 is GTSNPN, CDR2 SVGIG (reference sequence). The CDR3 spans 13 residues. CDR3 sequence reads: CACERSGDQPQHF. CDR3 DNA: TGTGCCTGCGAACGCTCGGGGGATCAGCCCCAGCATTTT.

This chain links TRBV27 with TRBJ2-1; the match to TRBD2 covers 9 bases. V gave up 8 bases and J gave up 6 bases; unmatched junction bases: 5. This CDR3 is 13 amino acids long. Germline V gene data show CDR1 as MNHEY and CDR2 as SMNVEV (reference sequence). CDR3: CASAAGGPNEQFF. CDR3 bases: TGTGCCAGCGCGGCGGGGGGGCCCAATGAGCAGTTCTTC.

DNA of the CDR3: TGCAGCGTTGAAGTACGGGGGGACGAGCAGTACTTC. Translation gives CSVEVRGDEQYF. This sequence joins TRBV29-1 and TRBJ2-7, with 7 bases fitting TRBD2. From germline, CDR1 is SQVTM and CDR2 ANQGSEA. CDR3 length equals 12 residues. V gave up 1 base and J gave up 5 bases; unmatched junction bases: 2.

V and J are TRBV27 and TRBJ1-2, with D possibly being TRBD1 (6 bases). The CDR3 length is 13 residues. Trimming left V 5 bases short and J 2 bases short, with 9 bases between. Germline CDR1 and CDR2: MNHEY and SMNVEV (reference sequence). CDR3 nucleotide sequence: TGTGCCAGCAGTGTCGGACAGAACTATGGCTACACCTTC. Protein sequence: CASSVGQNYGYTF.

This rearrangement joins TRBV7-3 to TRBJ1-6, with TRBD1 identical over 9 bases. The CDR3 sequence is 16 residues long. V dropped 2 bases and J dropped 10; count of bases not matched to a gene: 9. Germline CDR1 is SGHTA and CDR2 is FQGTGA. CDR3 coding DNA: TGTGCCAGCAGCTTAGAGGGGACAGGGCTGGACTCACCCCTCCACTTT. This translates into CASSLEGTGLDSPLHF. The whole variable domain, filled in from reference TRBV7-3 and TRBJ1-6, reads GAGVSQTPSNKVTEKGKYVELRCDPISGHTALYWYRQSLGQGPEFLIYFQGTGAADDSGLPNDRFFAVRPEGSVSTLKIQRTERGDSAVYLCASSLEGTGLDSPLHFGNGTRLTVT.

The rearrangement links TRBV24-1 to TRBJ1-2, with D maybe TRBD1 (6 bases). The CDR3 sequence is 17 residues long. CDR1 and CDR2 from the germline V gene are KGHDR and SFDVKD. Trimming pared 0 bases from V and 2 bases from J, leaving 15 bases between. In DNA, the CDR3 is TGTGCCACCAGTGATTTGGGGCCCAACAGGGCCAACTATGGCTACACCTTC. Its translation: CATSDLGPNRANYGYTF.

This clone was seen once. The rearrangement uses TRBV28 and TRBJ2-6; tentatively, D is TRBD1 (5 bases). The CDR3 contains 18 residues. Germline CDR1 MDHEN, CDR2 SYDVKM. The V gene lost 3 bases and the J gene lost 0 bases, with 15 bases spanning the gap. CDR3 loop: CASSFSQGGASGANVLTF. The CDR3 DNA reads as TGTGCCAGCAGTTTCTCTCAGGGCGGAGCCTCTGGGGCCAACGTCCTGACTTTC.

This clone was recorded once. This rearrangement joins TRBV9 to TRBJ2-2; a weak D match, TRBD2 (5 bases). The CDR3 is made up of 15 amino acids. The ends were cut back, 4 bases at V and 1 base at J, with 11 bases in the middle. Germline loops: CDR1 SGDLS, CDR2 YYNGEE. In nucleotides, the CDR3 is TGTGCCAGCAGCACCGGACGGGGGAACACCGGGGAGCTGTTTTTT. Its translation: CASSTGRGNTGELFF.

This chain links TRBV12-5 with TRBJ1-1; 7 nucleotides line up with TRBD1. This CDR3 has 16 amino acids. CDR1 and CDR2 (germline): LGHNT, FRNRAP. The trim removed 4 bases at V and 1 base at J, leaving 9 bases unmatched. CDR3 protein: CASGSYSGTENTEAFF. CDR3 DNA sequence: TGTGCTAGTGGTTCTTATTCTGGGACAGAGAACACTGAAGCTTTCTTT.

This chain connects TRBV6-5 to TRBJ1-3, with D tentatively TRBD1 (5 bases). The CDR3 loop spans 16 amino acids. From germline, CDR1 is MNHEY and CDR2 SVGAGI. V shed 0 bases and J shed 3 bases, with 12 bases lying between them. CDR3 sequence: CASSYSKPGFGNTIYF. For the CDR3, the DNA is TGTGCCAGCAGTTACTCGAAGCCAGGGTTTGGAAACACCATATATTTT.

This chain uses TRBV7-9 with TRBJ2-3; D not certain. V was pared by 2 bases and J by 4 bases, with 4 bases between. The CDR3 sequence is 12 residues long. The V gene's germline CDR1 is SEHNR and CDR2 FQNEAQ (reference sequence). The CDR3 protein is CASSLLPDTQYF. CDR3 nucleotide sequence: TGTGCCAGCAGCTTATTACCAGATACGCAGTATTTT.

The genes are TRBV6-6 and TRBJ2-1, with D possibly being TRBD2 (5 bases). Germline V gives CDR1 MNHNY, CDR2 SVGAGI (reference sequence). This CDR3 comprises 15 residues. V shed 8 bases and J shed 0 bases, with 14 bases lying between them. The CDR3, as DNA: TGTGCCAGCCAATCGGGGTGGAGCTCCTACAATGAGCAGTTCTTC. It yields the protein CASQSGWSSYNEQFF.

This clone has only one observation. The chain uses TRBV29-1 and TRBJ2-7, with a weak D call TRBD1 (5 bases). The germline V and J ends were trimmed by 2 bases and 1 base, with 12 bases remaining between them. Germline V gives CDR1 SQVTM, CDR2 ANQGSEA. The CDR3 extends over 14 amino acids. This CDR3 reads CSVEKTENSYEQYF. The CDR3 DNA reads as TGCAGCGTTGAAAAGACAGAAAATTCCTACGAGCAGTACTTC.

This clone was counted only a few times. Compared with germline, one end of the junction differs, possibly owing to a read error. The chain combines TRBV4-1 with TRBJ2-2; possibly TRBD1 or TRBD2 for D (6 bases each). The germline V gene has CDR1 MGHRA and CDR2 YSYEKL. The CDR3 length is 15 residues. The CDR3 DNA is TGCGCCAGCAGCCAGGAACAGGGACTCACCCGGGAGCTGTTTTTT. As protein: CASSQEQGLTRELFF.

V gene TRBV7-2 combines with J gene TRBJ1-4; D is uncertain. Germline CDR1 SGHTA, CDR2 FQGNSA. This CDR3 has 15 amino acids. The V end lost 5 bases, the J end lost 3 bases, and 13 bases lay between the germline ends. Written as DNA, the CDR3 is TGTGCCAGCAGCGTCGGGAACAGCCCTAATGAAAAACTGTTTTTT. It encodes CASSVGNSPNEKLFF.

The chain combines TRBV6-2 or TRBV6-3 with TRBJ2-3; D perhaps matches TRBD1 (5 bases). Germline V gene lookup returns CDR1 MNHEY and CDR2 SVGEGT. The CDR3 is 13 residues long. Trimming shortened V by 3 bases and J by 4 bases, and 8 bases separated the two germline ends. In DNA form, the CDR3 reads TGTGCCAGCAGTTATCAGGGTCCAGATACGCAGTATTTT. Protein product: CASSYQGPDTQYF.

V is TRBV6-1 and J is TRBJ2-7; no firm D call. Germline V gene lookup returns CDR1 MNHNS and CDR2 SASEGT. The germline V and J ends were trimmed by 2 bases and 5 bases, with 13 bases remaining between them. This CDR3 comprises 14 residues. CDR3 amino acids: CASSEQTVVNEQYF. CDR3 in DNA: TGTGCCAGCAGTGAACAGACCGTCGTCAACGAGCAGTACTTC.